The TCR beta chain described here comes from a study of T cell repertoires in cytomegalovirus infection. For the study at large: It was the public TCR beta signatures that indicated both CMV infection and matching HLA type.

Overall study findings and caveats: The ex vivo response was dominated by HLA-C-restricted CMV-specific TCR beta clonotypes.

In germline, CDR1 is DFQATT, CDR2 SNEGSKA (reference sequence). This CDR3 is 16 amino acids long. A word on this clonotype: What it binds is unknown.

Each CDR3 protein gets one entry after TCRdb re-called the reads with MiXCR. Among 150,000 to 200,000 distinct CDR3 sequences listed, about a tenth were seen once. The chain employs TRBV20-1 and TRBJ2-7; 16 bases agree with TRBD2. Sequencing was carried out using PBMCs. The receptor's source is a human donor in good health (CMV status not recorded). Some clones in this sample may be carry-over from other donors' samples. This CDR3 reads CSPGTSGRGTSYEQYF. Written as DNA, the CDR3 is TGCAGCCCCGGGACTAGCGGGAGGGGGACCTCTTACGAGCAGTACTTC.